This T cell receptor (beta chain) is drawn from a study of shared T cell receptors in the human thymus. There are 13 residues in the CDR3. Per germline, CDR1 SGHNT and CDR2 YYREEE (reference sequence). Trimming stripped 2 bases from V and 1 base from J, with 5 bases between. This table comes from immunoSEQ multiplex PCR, and its TCRdb copy is limited to in-frame clones, with some not included. Found here are about 660,000 clones, around 87% of them singletons; the top ten hold 0.009% to 0.0095%. These sequences were also reported in another study, on human thymus T cells. That investigation notes: Donor material was obtained from healthy Finnish infants undergoing corrective surgery for congenital heart defects.

The material sequenced was thymocytes. The clonotype was recovered from a boy younger than two with a congenital heart defect. The rearrangement links TRBV5-4 to TRBJ2-3; D call uncertain. The CDR3 sequence is CASSFEGTDTQYF. The CDR3 DNA is TGTGCCAGCAGCTTTGAGGGCACAGATACGCAGTATTTT.